Below, 13 T cell receptor beta chains from the same sample are listed, as sequenced in a study of early T cells in non-severe SARS-CoV-2 infection. TCRdb fed the 5' RACE reads into MiXCR, producing one record per CDR3 protein. Of more than 60,000 distinct CDR3 sequences listed, approximately 12% are singletons. The sample was whole blood, taken at baseline. Receptors originate from an adult who was a healthcare worker with PCR-confirmed SARS-CoV-2 infection or an uninfected control (not recorded which). The donor label of this sample is uncertain.

This clonotype was seen a few times. The genes are TRBV27 and TRBJ2-3, with D maybe TRBD1 (5 bases). Trimming took 8 bases from V and 1 from J, leaving 13 bases between them. Germline values: CDR1 MNHEY, CDR2 SMNVEV (reference sequence). The CDR3 has 14 amino acids. CDR3 loop: CASGGRDGTDTQYF. For the CDR3, the DNA is TGTGCCAGCGGCGGCAGGGATGGCACAGATACGCAGTATTTT.

The chain links TRBV10-3 to TRBJ1-3, with 11 bases lining up with TRBD1. V lost 0 bases and J lost 4; bases outside the gene matches: 5. The CDR3 loop spans 17 amino acids. Germline V CDR1 and CDR2: ENHRY, SYGVKD. The CDR3 DNA follows: TGTGCCATCAGTGAGTCTGTGGGACAGGGGGACGGAAACACCATATATTTT. This encodes CAISESVGQGDGNTIYF.

This clonotype was counted only a few times. The chain employs TRBV9 and TRBJ2-2; a weak D match, TRBD2 (5 bases). Per the germline V gene, CDR1 is SGDLS and CDR2 is YYNGEE. V lost 1 base to trimming and J lost 3 bases, with 10 bases between them. This CDR3 has 15 amino acids. For the CDR3, the DNA is TGTGCCAGCAGCGTATTTGGCGGGTACACCGGGGAGCTGTTTTTT. Protein sequence: CASSVFGGYTGELFF. Full variable domain (outside the CDR3, taken from reference TRBV9 and TRBJ2-2): DSGVTQTPKHLITATGQRVTLRCSPRSGDLSVYWYQQSLDQGLQFLIQYYNGEERAKGNILERFSAQQFPDLHSELNLSSLELGDSALYFCASSVFGGYTGELFFGEGSRLTVL.

This clonotype was picked up many times. The rearrangement joins TRBV6-5 to TRBJ1-2, with D maybe TRBD1 (5 bases). The V and J ends lost 5 bases and 0 bases respectively, with 7 bases between them. CDR1 and CDR2 from the germline V gene are MNHEY and SVGAGI. This CDR3 region has 13 residues. CDR3 sequence (DNA): TGTGCCAGCAGTGAGACAGCTAACTATGGCTACACCTTC. Translation gives CASSETANYGYTF.

This clonotype appeared a few times. The chain employs TRBV19 and TRBJ2-5; the D gene is possibly TRBD1 (6 bases). V was clipped by 5 bases and J by 2 bases, with 9 bases between them. The germline V gene has CDR1 LNHDA and CDR2 SQIVND (reference sequence). The CDR3 is 13 amino acids. The CDR3 loop is CASSGTRQETQYF. The CDR3 region has the DNA TGTGCCAGTAGTGGGACACGGCAAGAGACCCAGTACTTC. Filled out from reference TRBV19 and TRBJ2-5, the complete variable domain reads DGGITQSPKYLFRKEGQNVTLSCEQNLNHDAMYWYRQDPGQGLRLIYYSQIVNDFQKGDIAEGYSVSREKKESFPLTVTSAQKNPTAFYLCASSGTRQETQYFGPGTRLLVL.

The rearrangement joins TRBV14 to TRBJ1-2; 8 nucleotides agree with TRBD1. This CDR3 region has 14 residues. Germline V lookup: CDR1 SGHDN, CDR2 FVKESK. Germline trimming cut 5 bases from V and 2 bases from J; bases unmatched to any gene: 4. CDR3 region: CASSRTGTNYGYTF. The CDR3 DNA reads TGTGCCAGCAGCAGGACAGGGACGAACTATGGCTACACCTTC.

This clonotype appeared a few times. The gene calls are TRBV5-8 and TRBJ2-7; a possible D gene is TRBD2 (6 bases). Per the germline V gene, CDR1 is SGHTS and CDR2 is YDEGEE. V lost 5 bases and J lost 6, with 27 bases in between. The CDR3 contains 17 residues. CDR3 DNA sequence: TGTGCCAGCAGACGAAACAAATGGGCGGGACTTTTCTCCGAGCAGTACGTC. It translates to CASRRNKWAGLFSEQYV.

The table lists this clonotype with many counts. This chain connects TRBV9 to TRBJ1-2, with D maybe TRBD1 (5 bases). V was shortened by 2 bases and J by 7 bases, with 12 bases between the two germline ends. Germline values: CDR1 SGDLS, CDR2 YYNGEE. The CDR3 spans 13 residues. CDR3 region: CASSVGPFSGYTF. The CDR3 DNA reads TGTGCCAGCAGCGTGGGGCCATTTAGTGGCTACACCTTC.

This clonotype was observed at least ten times. V and J are TRBV5-5 and TRBJ2-5, with D uncertain. V was pared by 0 bases and J by 2 bases, with 5 bases between. This CDR3 region has 13 residues. In germline, CDR1 is SGHKS, CDR2 YYEKEE (reference sequence). CDR3 in amino acids: CASSLASQETQYF. The CDR3 DNA reads TGTGCCAGCAGCTTGGCGTCGCAAGAGACCCAGTACTTC.

J is TRBJ2-1 and V is TRBV7-6; 8 positions agree with TRBD2. Germline values: CDR1 SGHVS, CDR2 FNYEAQ. J lost 4 bases, V lost 4 bases, and 6 bases had no gene match. The CDR3 length is 15 residues. The CDR3 sequence is CASSYGGTRYNEQFF. DNA for the CDR3: TGTGCCAGCAGCTACGGGGGGACTAGATACAATGAGCAGTTCTTC.

This clonotype has at least ten counts. V and J are TRBV12-3 or TRBV12-4 and TRBJ2-2, with no clear D. The length of the CDR3 is 13 residues. Trimming stripped 4 bases from V and 6 bases from J, with 9 bases between. In nucleotides, the CDR3 is TGTGCCAGCAGTTACGGGTCGGCCGGGGAGCTGTTTTTT. The encoded protein is CASSYGSAGELFF.

The chain is built from TRBV20-1 and TRBJ2-5, with 9 positions matching TRBD2. CDR3 length equals 16 residues. Per germline, CDR1 DFQATT and CDR2 SNEGSKA (reference sequence). V lost 0 bases to trimming and J lost 7 bases; unmatched junction nucleotides: 12. CDR3 amino acids: CSAREGGDFSGGTQYF. DNA of the CDR3: TGCAGTGCTAGAGAAGGAGGAGACTTTAGCGGGGGGACCCAGTACTTC.

This clonotype was observed a few times. The rearrangement links TRBV5-6 to TRBJ2-7; no firm D call. In germline, CDR1 is SGHDT, CDR2 YYEEEE. This CDR3 spans 14 amino acids. Trimming pared 4 bases from V and 2 bases from J, leaving 13 bases between. The CDR3 protein is CASSESLLPYEQYV. As DNA, the CDR3 is TGTGCCAGCAGCGAAAGCCTCTTACCCTACGAGCAGTACGTC.